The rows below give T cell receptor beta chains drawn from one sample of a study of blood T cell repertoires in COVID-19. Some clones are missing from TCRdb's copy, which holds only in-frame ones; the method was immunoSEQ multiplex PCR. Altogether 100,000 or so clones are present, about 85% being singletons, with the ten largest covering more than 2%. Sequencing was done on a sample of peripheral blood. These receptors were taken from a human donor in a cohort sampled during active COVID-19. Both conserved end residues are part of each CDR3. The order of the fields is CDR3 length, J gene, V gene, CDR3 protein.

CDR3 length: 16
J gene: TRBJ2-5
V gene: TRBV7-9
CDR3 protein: CASSPYLRGGQETQYF

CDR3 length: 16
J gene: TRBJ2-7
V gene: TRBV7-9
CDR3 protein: CASSSGASGSSYEQYF

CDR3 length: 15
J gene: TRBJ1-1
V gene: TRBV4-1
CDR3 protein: CASSQGVTGNTEAFF

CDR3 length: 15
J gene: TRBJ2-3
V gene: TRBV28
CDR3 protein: CASSSPSGRTDTQYF

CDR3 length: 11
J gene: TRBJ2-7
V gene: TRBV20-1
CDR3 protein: CSAREGPPQYF

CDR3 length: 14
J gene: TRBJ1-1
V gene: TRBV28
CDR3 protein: CASSLGQVPSEAFF

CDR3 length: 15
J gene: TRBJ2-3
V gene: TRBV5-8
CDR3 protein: CASSQQGSPTDTQYF

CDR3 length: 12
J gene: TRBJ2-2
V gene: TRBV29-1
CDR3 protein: CSVADFGGELFF

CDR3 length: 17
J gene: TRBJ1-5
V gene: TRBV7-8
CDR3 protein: CASSLGVQGRGNQPQHF

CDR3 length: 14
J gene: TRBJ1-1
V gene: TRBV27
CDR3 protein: CASSEVQENTEAFF

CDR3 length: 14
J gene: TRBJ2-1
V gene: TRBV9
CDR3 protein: CASSVAGGLNEQFF

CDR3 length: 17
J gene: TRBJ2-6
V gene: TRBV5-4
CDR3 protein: CASSLRQSSSGANVLTF

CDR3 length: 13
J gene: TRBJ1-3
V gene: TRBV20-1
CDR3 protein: CSASGVSGNTIYF

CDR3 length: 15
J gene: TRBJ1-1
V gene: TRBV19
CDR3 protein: CASSNNDRVNTEAFF

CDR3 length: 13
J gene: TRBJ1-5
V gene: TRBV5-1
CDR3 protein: CASSPEPRQPQHF

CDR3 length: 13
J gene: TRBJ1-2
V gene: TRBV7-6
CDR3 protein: CASSTGQHYGYTF

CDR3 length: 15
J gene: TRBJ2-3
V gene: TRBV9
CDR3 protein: CASSVSLGGTDTQYF

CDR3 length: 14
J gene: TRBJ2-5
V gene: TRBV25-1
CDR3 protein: CASRDRGAQETQYF